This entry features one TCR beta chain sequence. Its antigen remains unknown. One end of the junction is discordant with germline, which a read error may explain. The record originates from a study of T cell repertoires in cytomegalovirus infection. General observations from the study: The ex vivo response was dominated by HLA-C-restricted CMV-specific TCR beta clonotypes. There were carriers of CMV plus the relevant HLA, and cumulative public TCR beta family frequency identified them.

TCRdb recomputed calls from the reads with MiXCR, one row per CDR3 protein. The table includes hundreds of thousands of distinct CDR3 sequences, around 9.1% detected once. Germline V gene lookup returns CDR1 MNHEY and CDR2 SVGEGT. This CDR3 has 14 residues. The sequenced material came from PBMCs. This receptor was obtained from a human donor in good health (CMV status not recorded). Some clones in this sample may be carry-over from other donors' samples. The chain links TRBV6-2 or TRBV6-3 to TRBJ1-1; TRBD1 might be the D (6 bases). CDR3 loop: CARSSGQTNTEAFF. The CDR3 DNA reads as TGTGCCCGCAGTTCCGGACAGACGAACACTGAAGCTTTCTTT.